One sample yielded the 7 T cell receptor beta chains listed below, sequenced in a study of T cell repertoires in cytomegalovirus infection. A single record per CDR3 protein comes from TCRdb applying MiXCR to the reads. Of about 680,000 distinct CDR3 sequences listed, 20% to 25% are singletons. The sequenced sample was CD8+ T cells from PBMCs. The receptors derive from a human donor in good health (CMV status not recorded). Some clones in this sample may be carry-over from other donors' samples.

There are many counts of this clonotype. The CDR3 is CSATGHPNQPQHF. The DNA for the CDR3 is TGCAGTGCCACGGGACACCCCAATCAGCCCCAGCATTTT. The chain recombines TRBV20-1 with TRBJ1-5; tentatively, D is TRBD1 (6 bases). The CDR3 is 13 residues long. Germline CDR1 and CDR2: DFQATT and SNEGSKA (reference sequence). V was trimmed by 6 bases and J by 3 bases, leaving 12 bases between them.

This clonotype came up many times. The gene calls are TRBV28 and TRBJ2-7, with D tentatively TRBD1 (6 bases). V gave up 7 bases and J gave up 8 bases, with 21 bases separating them. The germline gives CDR1 MDHEN, CDR2 SYDVKM. The CDR3 sequence is 14 residues long. Written as DNA, the CDR3 is TGTGCCAGCACCACCAGAGTGGGGGCTCTGAAGCAGTACGTC. It translates to CASTTRVGALKQYV.

This clonotype was recorded only once. The germline gene is not matched at one end of the junction; a read error may be the cause. The chain combines TRBV6-2 or TRBV6-3 with TRBJ2-6, with D possibly being TRBD1 (7 bases). There are 18 residues in the CDR3. Germline CDR1 MNHEY, CDR2 SVGEGT. CDR3 coding DNA: TGTGCCAGCAGTTACCCTTCGACAGGGACTTGGGGGGCCAACGCCCTGACTTTC. It specifies CASSYPSTGTWGANALTF.

This clonotype came up many times. The V and J genes are TRBV6-2 or TRBV6-3 and TRBJ1-5, with D maybe TRBD1 (5 bases). This CDR3 has 13 residues. V was shortened by 0 bases and J by 11 bases, with 11 bases between the two germline ends. The V gene's germline CDR1 is MNHEY and CDR2 SVGEGT. The CDR3 DNA is TGTGCCAGCAGTTACTCCTTGGGGGTTTCCCAGCATTTT. Translated: CASSYSLGVSQHF.

This clonotype was observed at least ten times. The rearrangement links TRBV28 to TRBJ2-1; D remains unclear. Per the germline V gene, CDR1 is MDHEN and CDR2 is SYDVKM. CDR3 length: 13 amino acids. V lost 3 bases to trimming and J lost 2 bases, with 5 bases between them. As DNA, the CDR3 is TGTGCCAGCAGTTTTTCGGCCTACAATGAGCAGTTCTTC. Amino acid sequence: CASSFSAYNEQFF.

This clonotype showed up just a few times. The rearrangement links TRBV5-1 to TRBJ2-2; D not resolved. V lost 6 bases to trimming and J lost 4 bases, with 10 bases between them. This CDR3 is built from 13 residues. Looked up from germline, CDR1 is SGHRS and CDR2 is YFSETQ. The CDR3 DNA is TGCGCCAGCAACAGTGACTCCACCGGGGAGCTGTTTTTT. Residues: CASNSDSTGELFF.

V gene TRBV13 combines with J gene TRBJ2-5, with 8 positions matching TRBD2. In germline, CDR1 is PRHDT, CDR2 FYEKMQ (reference sequence). The CDR3 sequence is 14 residues long. V was pared by 5 bases and J by 3 bases, with 5 bases of the junction left unmatched. CDR3 nucleotides: TGTGCCAGCAGCATGCGGGGGGCGGAAGAGACCCAGTACTTC. Translated, it gives CASSMRGAEETQYF.